The 30 T cell receptor beta chains listed next were all sequenced from one sample in a study of early T cells in non-severe SARS-CoV-2 infection. TCRdb itself ran the 5' RACE reads through MiXCR, one entry per CDR3 protein. The sample shows tens of thousands of distinct CDR3 sequences, 9% to 15% of them seen only once. The sequenced sample was whole blood. These receptors were collected from an adult who was a healthcare worker with PCR-confirmed SARS-CoV-2 infection or an uninfected control (not recorded which).

This clonotype has a handful of counts. The chain employs TRBV7-9 and TRBJ2-1, with D possibly matching TRBD2 (6 bases). Germline-derived CDR1 and CDR2 are SEHNR and FQNEAQ (reference sequence). This CDR3 is built from 14 residues. Trimming took off 5 bases at V and 5 bases at J, with 13 bases between the two ends. The CDR3 region is CASSRSGLHNEQFF. In DNA, the CDR3 is TGTGCCAGCAGCCGTTCGGGACTGCACAATGAGCAGTTCTTC.

This chain joins TRBV7-3 and TRBJ2-4; a weak D match, TRBD1 (5 bases). The CDR3 totals 14 residues. V lost 0 bases, J lost 8 bases, and 11 bases lay in between. Germline V gene lookup returns CDR1 SGHTA and CDR2 FQGTGA. The CDR3 reads CASSLTGVEDIQYF. DNA for the CDR3: TGTGCCAGCAGCTTAACAGGGGTAGAGGACATTCAGTACTTC.

This clonotype was counted only a few times. The J gene is TRBJ2-7, the V gene TRBV27, with D possibly being TRBD1 (6 bases). Trimming stripped 5 bases from V and 2 bases from J, with 16 bases between. In germline, CDR1 is MNHEY, CDR2 SMNVEV (reference sequence). The CDR3 totals 15 residues. For the CDR3, the DNA is TGTGCCAGCAGTATACAGGGCCGAGGGACCTACGAGCAGTACTTC. This sequence encodes CASSIQGRGTYEQYF.

The J gene is TRBJ2-4, the V gene TRBV5-4; 13 positions agree with TRBD2. The CDR3 has 15 residues. Germline CDR1 and CDR2: SGHNT and YYREEE (reference sequence). Unmatched junction bases numbered 5, after V lost 0 bases and J lost 11 bases. This CDR3 is CASSLGGLAGVVQYF. Written as DNA, the CDR3 is TGTGCCAGCAGCTTGGGCGGACTAGCGGGAGTGGTTCAGTACTTC. Using reference TRBV5-4 and TRBJ2-4 for the parts outside the CDR3, the full variable domain is ETGVTQSPTHLIKTRGQQVTLRCSSQSGHNTVSWYQQALGQGPQFIFQYYREEENGRGNFPPRFSGLQFPNYSSELNVNALELDDSALYLCASSLGGLAGVVQYFGAGTRLSVL.

This clonotype was observed a handful of times. This chain joins TRBV5-1 and TRBJ2-5, with D tentatively TRBD1 (7 bases). Germline CDR1 SGHRS, CDR2 YFSETQ. The length of the CDR3 is 14 residues. The ends were cut back, 1 base at V and 4 bases at J, with 11 bases in the middle. CDR3 DNA sequence: TGCGCCAGCAGCTTGCCAGGGGGGCGAGAGACCCAGTACTTC. It codes for CASSLPGGRETQYF.

This clonotype showed up just a few times. The rearrangement joins TRBV12-3 or TRBV12-4 to TRBJ1-6; the match to TRBD1 covers 9 bases. Losses at the gene ends were 3 bases for V and 7 bases for J; bases not matched to a gene: 13. The CDR3 loop spans 18 amino acids. DNA for the CDR3: TGTGCCAGCAGTTTTGGACTAGGGGGGACAGGGCTGAATTCACCCCTCCACTTT. Translation gives CASSFGLGGTGLNSPLHF.

The table lists this clonotype with many counts. The V call is TRBV4-3, the J call TRBJ2-7; D perhaps matches TRBD2 (5 bases). The CDR3 extends over 16 amino acids. V shed 0 bases and J shed 0 bases, with 12 bases lying between them. The germline V gene encodes CDR1 LGHNA and CDR2 YSLEER. This CDR3 is CASSQDRGWSSYEQYF. In nucleotides, the CDR3 is TGCGCCAGCAGCCAAGATCGGGGTTGGAGCTCCTACGAGCAGTACTTC.

This chain joins TRBV29-1 and TRBJ2-3; 8 positions match TRBD1. Germline-derived CDR1 and CDR2 are SQVTM and ANQGSEA. The CDR3 extends over 14 amino acids. V was pared by 7 bases and J by 2 bases, with 8 bases of the junction left unmatched. The DNA of the CDR3 is TGCAGCGCCGCAGGGGGACAGGCCACAGATACGCAGTATTTT. This codes for CSAAGGQATDTQYF.

The table lists this clonotype with a few counts. The chain has TRBV6-5 and TRBJ2-3; TRBD2 might be the D (6 bases). The germline gives CDR1 MNHEY, CDR2 SVGAGI. This CDR3 contains 16 residues. The V gene lost 7 bases and the J gene lost 1 base, with 18 bases spanning the gap. In DNA, the CDR3 is TGTGCCAGCAAACCTGCCGGGGGTCCAGGCACAGATACGCAGTATTTT. Its translation: CASKPAGGPGTDTQYF.

This chain uses TRBV7-2 with TRBJ1-1, with a tentative D call TRBD1 (5 bases). Germline values: CDR1 SGHTA, CDR2 FQGNSA. Trimming removed 6 bases at V and 7 bases at J, with 15 bases between. There are 13 residues in the CDR3. The CDR3 DNA follows: TGTGCCAGCAGTCCGCCGGGGGAGGATGAAGCTTTCTTT. Protein product: CASSPPGEDEAFF. Full variable domain (remainder filled in from reference TRBV7-2 and TRBJ1-1): GAGVSQSPSNKVTEKGKDVELRCDPISGHTALYWYRQSLGQGLEFLIYFQGNSAPDKSGLPSDRFSAERTGGSVSTLTIQRTQQEDSAVYLCASSPPGEDEAFFGQGTRLTVV.

This clonotype has at least ten counts. This chain joins TRBV7-2 and TRBJ2-3, with D possibly TRBD1 on 5 matching bases. V dropped 5 bases and J dropped 5 bases, with 23 bases sitting between them. Germline-derived CDR1 and CDR2 are SGHTA and FQGNSA. The CDR3 contains 17 residues. CDR3 in amino acids: CASSPHAAYRKEDTQYF. The CDR3 coding sequence is TGTGCCAGCAGCCCACATGCGGCCTACAGGAAGGAAGATACGCAGTATTTT.

This clonotype has ten or more counts. V usage is TRBV12-3 or TRBV12-4 and J usage is TRBJ1-6; the match to TRBD1 covers 7 bases. The CDR3 is made up of 16 amino acids. Trimming at V came to 5 bases and at J to 7 bases, leaving 11 bases not matched to a gene. CDR3 sequence (DNA): TGTGCCAGCAGTCCCGACAGGGTCAGGCTCAATTCACCCCTCCACTTT. This gives the protein CASSPDRVRLNSPLHF.

This sequence joins TRBV20-1 and TRBJ1-2; 7 nucleotides align to TRBD1. J was trimmed by 1 base and V by 6 bases; bases with no gene match: 5. This CDR3 has 13 residues. The germline V gene encodes CDR1 DFQATT and CDR2 SNEGSKA (reference sequence). CDR3 in amino acids: CSAGQGDNYGYTF. The CDR3 nucleotides are TGCAGTGCGGGGCAGGGGGATAACTATGGCTACACCTTC.

This clonotype was counted between two and nine times. The rearrangement links TRBV12-5 to TRBJ2-5; D remains ambiguous. Germline V gene data show CDR1 as LGHNT and CDR2 as FRNRAP. There are 12 residues in the CDR3. The V end lost 2 bases, the J end lost 3 bases, and 4 bases lay between the germline ends. CDR3 sequence: CASGLLEETQYF. The CDR3 bases are TGTGCTAGTGGTTTGCTAGAAGAGACCCAGTACTTC. The full variable domain, completed using reference TRBV12-5 and TRBJ2-5, is DARVTQTPRHKVTEMGQEVTMRCQPILGHNTVFWYRQTMMQGLELLAYFRNRAPLDDSGMPKDRFSAEMPDATLATLKIQPSEPRDSAVYFCASGLLEETQYFGPGTRLLVL.

This clonotype came up a few times. The rearrangement links TRBV7-9 to TRBJ1-1; no clear D. Trimming removed 4 bases at V and 5 bases at J, with 11 bases between. The CDR3 totals 13 residues. Germline V gene sequence: CDR1 SEHNR, CDR2 FQNEAQ (reference sequence). DNA of the CDR3: TGTGCCAGCAGCTCCGGGTCTCGTACTGAAGCTTTCTTT. Translating gives CASSSGSRTEAFF. Full variable domain (missing parts from reference TRBV7-9 and TRBJ1-1): DTGVSQNPRHKITKRGQNVTFRCDPISEHNRLYWYRQTLGQGPEFLTYFQNEAQLEKSRLLSDRFSAERPKGSFSTLEIQRTEQGDSAMYLCASSSGSRTEAFFGQGTRLTVV.

This clonotype was counted once. The genes are TRBV10-3 and TRBJ2-3, with 7 bases identical to TRBD2. CDR1 ENHRY and CDR2 SYGVKD come from the germline V gene. V shed 11 bases and J 0 bases; nucleotides not matched to a gene: 11. The CDR3 covers 15 residues. Written as DNA, the CDR3 is TGTGCCTCCCGGGAGGTCACAACTAGCACAGATACGCAGTATTTT. Its translation: CASREVTTSTDTQYF.

Only a few counts were recorded for this clonotype. The chain carries TRBV7-9 and TRBJ1-2, with no clear D. Trimming took off 0 bases at V and 5 bases at J, with 10 bases between the two ends. Germline V gives CDR1 SEHNR, CDR2 FQNEAQ (reference sequence). CDR3 length: 14 residues. CDR3 loop: CASSLAAGLYGYTF. The CDR3 nucleotides read TGTGCCAGCAGCTTAGCGGCGGGGTTATATGGCTACACCTTC.

This clonotype was counted only a few times. The rearrangement uses TRBV9 and TRBJ2-5; 7 bases align to TRBD1. The V and J ends lost 3 bases and 2 bases, in that order; junction bases with no gene match: 4. The CDR3 is 14 residues long. Germline assignment: CDR1 SGDLS and CDR2 YYNGEE. The CDR3 spells CASSAQGNQETQYF. DNA of the CDR3: TGTGCCAGCAGCGCACAGGGGAATCAAGAGACCCAGTACTTC.

This clonotype appeared many times. DNA for the CDR3: TGCAGTGCTCTCAAAGCGGGAGGGGGCTCCTACGAGCAGTACTTC. Its protein product is CSALKAGGGSYEQYF. This rearrangement joins TRBV20-1 to TRBJ2-7, with 10 nucleotides matching TRBD2. This CDR3 region has 15 residues. Losses at the gene ends were 5 bases for V and 0 bases for J; bases not matched to a gene: 7. CDR1 DFQATT and CDR2 SNEGSKA come from the germline V gene (reference sequence).

This clonotype was seen only a few times. The rearrangement joins TRBV9 to TRBJ2-1; the match to TRBD2 covers 7 bases. There are 17 residues in the CDR3. J lost 3 bases, V lost 2 bases, and 11 bases had no gene match. Germline CDR1 and CDR2: SGDLS and YYNGEE. The CDR3 sequence is CASSVTDGTIGYNEQFF. The CDR3 coding sequence is TGTGCCAGCAGCGTGACCGATGGGACTATCGGCTACAATGAGCAGTTCTTC.

At least ten counts were recorded for this clonotype. This chain links TRBV7-2 with TRBJ1-2, with a tentative D call TRBD1 (6 bases). V gave up 0 bases and J gave up 4 bases, with 12 bases separating them. Looked up from germline, CDR1 is SGHTA and CDR2 is FQGNSA. CDR3 length equals 15 residues. DNA for the CDR3: TGTGCCAGCAGCTTAGCGGGGGCCGAAGGCTATGGCTACACCTTC. It specifies CASSLAGAEGYGYTF.

This clonotype was seen at least ten times. The chain links TRBV12-3 or TRBV12-4 to TRBJ2-3; D tentatively reads TRBD1 or TRBD2 (6 bases each). The CDR3 extends over 15 amino acids. The germline V and J ends were trimmed by 5 bases and 2 bases, with 14 bases remaining between them. The CDR3: CASSRDGGSTDTQYF. The CDR3 DNA reads TGTGCCAGCAGTCGAGACGGGGGCTCCACAGATACGCAGTATTTT.

This clonotype showed up many times. The chain has TRBV11-3 and TRBJ1-1; tentative D call: TRBD1 (5 bases). V lost 5 bases to trimming and J lost 3 bases, with 10 bases between them. The germline CDR1 and CDR2 sequences are SGHNT and YENEEA. The CDR3 runs to 13 residues. The CDR3 region is CASSLMGHTEAFF. The CDR3 DNA follows: TGTGCCAGCAGCCTAATGGGGCACACTGAAGCTTTCTTT.

In its sample, this clonotype was seen many times. V is TRBV11-2 and J is TRBJ1-5, with TRBD1 matching over 9 bases. Germline CDR1 reads SGHAT; CDR2 reads FQNNGV. This CDR3 contains 14 residues. Trimming took 3 bases from V and 5 from J; bases not matched to a gene: 2. The CDR3 here is CASSLTGGDQPQHF. DNA for the CDR3: TGTGCCAGCAGCTTGACAGGGGGGGATCAGCCCCAGCATTTT.

This clonotype turned up a few times. The chain uses TRBV11-2 and TRBJ2-5; D is undetermined. CDR1 is SGHAT, CDR2 FQNNGV, per germline. Trimming shortened V by 3 bases and J by 5 bases, and 10 bases separated the two germline ends. This CDR3 is built from 13 residues. CDR3 nucleotides: TGTGCCAGCAGCTTCCGGGTGTGGGAGACCCAGTACTTC. Translating it yields CASSFRVWETQYF.

This clonotype was seen only a few times. This chain uses TRBV5-5 with TRBJ1-2, with TRBD1 matching over 10 bases. The germline gives CDR1 SGHKS, CDR2 YYEKEE (reference sequence). The CDR3 is 14 residues long. J was trimmed by 3 bases and V by 3 bases; bases with no gene match: 2. CDR3 coding DNA: TGTGCCAGCAGCTCCGGGACAGGGGACTATGGCTACACCTTC. It yields the protein CASSSGTGDYGYTF.

This clonotype was observed a handful of times. The rearrangement joins TRBV5-1 to TRBJ2-3; D remains ambiguous. Trimming left V 2 bases short and J 2 bases short, with 15 bases between. This CDR3 contains 16 residues. Germline V gene sequence: CDR1 SGHRS, CDR2 YFSETQ. CDR3 nucleotides: TGCGCCAGCAGCTTTAAAGTCCCGAGCGACACAGATACGCAGTATTTT. It specifies CASSFKVPSDTDTQYF.

Sample share makes this clonotype medium-sized (0.01 to 0.1%). This chain uses TRBV7-3 with TRBJ2-1, with 9 bases aligning to TRBD2. With V trimmed by 2 bases and J by 0 bases, 5 bases remained unmatched. CDR1 is SGHTA and CDR2 is FQGTGA in the germline V gene. The CDR3 loop spans 17 amino acids. This CDR3 reads CASSLLGLASSYNEQFF. CDR3 sequence (DNA): TGTGCCAGCAGCTTACTGGGACTAGCTAGCTCCTACAATGAGCAGTTCTTC.

V and J are TRBV2 and TRBJ2-7; D possibly uses TRBD1 or TRBD2 (5 bases each). This CDR3 is built from 13 residues. Germline-derived CDR1 and CDR2 are SNHLY and FYNNEI. Trimming shortened V by 6 bases and J by 9 bases, and 18 bases separated the two germline ends. The CDR3 spells CASRARGLPGQYF. In DNA form, the CDR3 reads TGTGCCAGCAGAGCCCGGGGCTTACCCGGGCAGTACTTC.

This clonotype was counted between two and nine times. This chain uses TRBV4-1 with TRBJ1-2; D is perhaps TRBD1 (6 bases). Between the trimmed V and J ends, which lost 5 bases and 2 bases, there was a span of 6 bases. CDR1 is MGHRA and CDR2 is YSYEKL in the germline V gene. The CDR3 totals 12 residues. CDR3 nucleotides: TGCGCCAGCAGCGGACAGAACTATGGCTACACCTTC. It translates to CASSGQNYGYTF.